Given below is one T cell receptor (beta chain) in context. This CDR3 contains 16 residues. Losses at the gene ends were 2 bases for V and 2 bases for J; bases not matched to a gene: 8. Germline CDR1 and CDR2: MNHNY and SVGAGI (reference sequence). The table came from immunoSEQ multiplex PCR; TCRdb's copy has only in-frame clones and leaves some out. Seen here are roughly 500,000 clones, approximately 86% observed once, and the top ten hold 8.3%. This specimen comes from a study of blood T cell repertoires in COVID-19. Study as a whole: In each case, the material was cDNA or gDNA derived from T cells, B-cell-depleted T cells, or PBMCs.

The rearrangement joins TRBV6-6 to TRBJ2-7; 8 positions match TRBD1. Sequencing was done on a sample of PBMCs or T cells enriched from blood (not recorded which). The sequence came from a woman aged 60-75 years who had recovered from COVID-19. In DNA form, the CDR3 reads TGTGCCAGCAGTTACGGGACAGGACTTGTAGCCTACGAGCAGTACTTC. Translation gives CASSYGTGLVAYEQYF.